These 26 T cell receptor beta chains share one sample of origin, sequenced in a study of beta chain features in type 1 diabetes. Study results and caveats: In every one of the four CD4+ subsets, TCRB CDR3s were moderately but significantly shorter in Type 1 diabetes patients.

The sequenced template was cDNA made from the entire isolated RNA. Only in-frame clones appear in the TCRdb table, and some are missing; sequencing was by immunoSEQ multiplex PCR. The profile shows about 120,000 clones, about a sixth of them singletons. Their recognized antigens are unknown. The specimen was central memory CD4+ T cells from blood. The receptor source for this set is a man aged 30 to 39 with type 1 diabetes.

CDR3 sequence (DNA): TGTGCCAGCAGCCAGACACTGAACACTGAAGCTTTCTTT. Translation: CASSQTLNTEAFF. The chain is built from TRBV7-2 and TRBJ1-1; D unclear. Trimming pared 5 bases from V and 0 bases from J, leaving 7 bases between. The CDR3 contains 13 residues. The germline V gene encodes CDR1 SGHTA and CDR2 FQGNSA.

This clone came up a few times. This rearrangement joins TRBV30 to TRBJ2-2; TRBD1 aligns across 8 bases. Germline CDR1 and CDR2: GTSNPN and SVGIG (reference sequence). The CDR3 length is 16 residues. The J segment lost 1 base and the V segment lost 2 bases, leaving 6 bases of the junction unmatched. As DNA, the CDR3 is TGTGCCTGGAGTTTCCGGACAGGGAAGAACACCGGGGAGCTGTTTTTT. Its protein product is CAWSFRTGKNTGELFF.

The CDR3 DNA is TGTGCCAGCAGCTTACCCTCCCAGGGTGTGAGGACAGATACGCAGTATTTT. It translates to CASSLPSQGVRTDTQYF. The rearrangement links TRBV11-2 to TRBJ2-3; D perhaps matches TRBD1 (5 bases). The CDR3 totals 17 residues. V was cut by 2 bases and J by 3 bases, with 18 bases left in between. Per the germline V gene, CDR1 is SGHAT and CDR2 is FQNNGV.

This clone has a handful of counts. The chain uses TRBV25-1 and TRBJ2-3; 11 nucleotides match TRBD2. V was pared by 6 bases and J by 1 base, with 6 bases of the junction left unmatched. CDR3 length: 16 residues. Germline CDR1 reads MGHDK; CDR2 reads SYGVNS. CDR3 loop: CASSVSGGAGTDTQYF. CDR3 bases: TGTGCCAGCAGCGTTAGCGGGGGGGCTGGCACAGATACGCAGTATTTT. Using reference TRBV25-1 and TRBJ2-3 for the parts outside the CDR3, the full variable domain is EADIYQTPRYLVIGTGKKITLECSQTMGHDKMYWYQQDPGMELHLIHYSYGVNSTEKGDLSSESTVSRIRTEHFPLTLESARPSHTSQYLCASSVSGGAGTDTQYFGPGTRLTVL.

The sample holds a few counts of this clone. The V and J genes are TRBV4-1 and TRBJ2-5; possible D gene TRBD1, 6 bases. The CDR3 consists of 14 residues. The V end was cut by 3 bases, the J end by 5 bases, with 13 bases between. From germline, CDR1 is MGHRA and CDR2 YSYEKL. The CDR3: CASSQQQGPETQYF. In DNA, the CDR3 is TGCGCCAGCAGCCAGCAACAGGGCCCCGAGACCCAGTACTTC.

This clone was detected only a few times. The rearrangement links TRBV5-4 to TRBJ1-2; no clear D. Germline CDR1 SGHNT, CDR2 YYREEE (reference sequence). The CDR3 extends over 15 amino acids. V lost 3 bases and J lost 6, with 18 bases in between. In DNA form, the CDR3 reads TGTGCCAGCAGCTCCCCCTCGGAAGGCGAACATGGCTACACCTTC. Translated, it gives CASSSPSEGEHGYTF.

With regard to this clone: The sample carries other DNA sequences with the same CDR3. The chain carries TRBV5-6 and TRBJ2-5; no clear D gene. Between the trimmed V and J ends, which lost 4 bases and 2 bases, there was a span of 6 bases. The germline V gene encodes CDR1 SGHDT and CDR2 YYEEEE. The CDR3 has 12 residues. The CDR3 bases are TGTGCCAGCAGCGGTCCTCAAGAGACCCAGTACTTC. It is translated as CASSGPQETQYF.

The rearrangement links TRBV30 to TRBJ1-2; 9 nucleotides match TRBD1. This CDR3 comprises 14 residues. V was pared by 0 bases and J by 3 bases, with 2 bases of the junction left unmatched. Per the germline V gene, CDR1 is GTSNPN and CDR2 is SVGIG (reference sequence). The CDR3: CAWSVQGAYYGYTF. The DNA for the CDR3 is TGTGCCTGGAGTGTACAGGGGGCTTACTATGGCTACACCTTC.

This chain connects TRBV7-2 to TRBJ1-6; 7 bases are shared with TRBD1. V shed 5 bases, J shed 7 bases, and the junction held 11 bases outside the gene matches. The CDR3 is made up of 16 amino acids. Germline lookup yields CDR1 SGHTA and CDR2 FQGNSA. The CDR3 here is CASSPGQALGNSPLHF. In DNA form, the CDR3 reads TGTGCCAGCAGCCCCGGACAGGCGCTAGGGAATTCACCCCTCCACTTT.

This clone showed up just a few times. The chain joins TRBV28 to TRBJ2-7, with D unresolved. The germline CDR1 and CDR2 sequences are MDHEN and SYDVKM. The V gene lost 6 bases and the J gene lost 6 bases, with 15 bases spanning the gap. The CDR3 sequence is 13 residues long. The CDR3 reads CASRPRAGSEQYF. Written as DNA, the CDR3 is TGTGCCAGCAGGCCTAGGGCCGGGTCCGAGCAGTACTTC.

The V gene is TRBV28, the J gene TRBJ1-2; possible D gene TRBD1, 5 bases. CDR1 MDHEN and CDR2 SYDVKM come from the germline V gene. The CDR3 has 15 residues. V shed 6 bases and J shed 6 bases, with 20 bases lying between them. CDR3 sequence: CASRSGSPLQDGYTF. In DNA, the CDR3 is TGTGCCAGCAGGTCAGGGTCCCCTTTGCAGGATGGCTACACCTTC.

This chain uses TRBV7-2 with TRBJ2-1; 10 positions match TRBD1. CDR1 and CDR2 (germline): SGHTA, FQGNSA. The CDR3 consists of 15 residues. V was clipped by 5 bases and J by 9 bases; unmatched bases: 10. The CDR3 DNA reads as TGTGCCAGCAGCCGCGGACAGGGGGGGCAGGCTGAGCAGTTCTTC. Its protein is CASSRGQGGQAEQFF.

The V and J genes are TRBV7-9 and TRBJ2-3; 11 positions match TRBD2. J lost 6 bases, V lost 3 bases, and 2 bases had no gene match. The CDR3 has 14 amino acids. Germline CDR1 is SEHNR and CDR2 is FQNEAQ (reference sequence). CDR3 coding DNA: TGTGCCAGCAGCTTTAGCGGGGGGGCTGATACGCAGTATTTT. Translation: CASSFSGGADTQYF.

The genes are TRBV14 and TRBJ1-2, with TRBD1 as a possible D gene (6 bases). The length of the CDR3 is 17 residues. Germline values: CDR1 SGHDN, CDR2 FVKESK. V lost 0 bases to trimming and J lost 7 bases, with 21 bases between them. The CDR3 region has the DNA TGTGCCAGCAGCCAAGATCGGGTCAGGGGAAACCGGGGTGGCTACACCTTC. Protein product: CASSQDRVRGNRGGYTF.

This CDR3 is CASSTTNNEQFF. CDR3 bases: TGCGCCAGCAGCACAACCAACAATGAGCAGTTCTTC. The rearrangement joins TRBV5-1 to TRBJ2-1; D not resolved. The CDR3 sequence is 12 residues long. V lost 4 bases and J lost 5, with 7 bases in between. CDR1 is SGHRS, CDR2 YFSETQ, per germline.

This clone was detected a few times. The genes are TRBV7-9 and TRBJ2-2; D is unresolved. The V end lost 2 bases, the J end lost 6 bases, and 7 bases lay between the germline ends. Germline CDR1 reads SEHNR; CDR2 reads FQNEAQ (reference sequence). This CDR3 spans 13 amino acids. The CDR3 spells CASSLLSSGELFF. For the CDR3, the DNA is TGTGCCAGCAGCTTACTTAGCTCCGGGGAGCTGTTTTTT. The full variable domain, its missing parts supplied by reference TRBV7-9 and TRBJ2-2, is DTGVSQNPRHKITKRGQNVTFRCDPISEHNRLYWYRQTLGQGPEFLTYFQNEAQLEKSRLLSDRFSAERPKGSFSTLEIQRTEQGDSAMYLCASSLLSSGELFFGEGSRLTVL.

The V gene is TRBV11-2, the J gene TRBJ2-3; TRBD2 aligns across 7 bases. V trimming: 4 bases; J trimming: 1 base; junction bases outside the gene matches: 17. Germline loops: CDR1 SGHAT, CDR2 FQNNGV. This CDR3 spans 19 amino acids. DNA for the CDR3: TGTGCCAGCAGCTCAATAACGGCGGGTGGGCTAGCGGGCACAGATACGCAGTATTTT. Translation: CASSSITAGGLAGTDTQYF.

The chain is built from TRBV7-6 and TRBJ1-1; no reliable D call. Between the trimmed V and J ends, which lost 5 bases and 8 bases, there was a span of 15 bases. In germline, CDR1 is SGHVS, CDR2 FNYEAQ. CDR3 length equals 13 residues. The CDR3 sequence is CASSAIGVREAFF. The CDR3 DNA is TGTGCCAGCAGCGCTATTGGGGTTCGAGAAGCTTTCTTT.

This sequence joins TRBV4-3 and TRBJ2-3, with D unclear. The germline CDR1 and CDR2 sequences are LGHNA and YSLEER. V lost 3 bases and J lost 1, with 17 bases in between. The length of the CDR3 is 17 residues. The CDR3: CASSHLNSQRGTDTQYF. The CDR3 DNA is TGCGCCAGCAGCCATCTAAACTCTCAACGGGGCACAGATACGCAGTATTTT.

This rearrangement joins TRBV7-2 to TRBJ1-5, with TRBD1 matching over 12 bases. V trimming: 4 bases; J trimming: 6 bases; junction bases outside the gene matches: 4. The CDR3 consists of 15 residues. Germline lookup yields CDR1 SGHTA and CDR2 FQGNSA. This chain's CDR3 is CASSSGTGGGQPQHF. CDR3 coding DNA: TGTGCCAGCAGCTCCGGGACAGGGGGCGGTCAGCCCCAGCATTTT.

In the case of this clone: Compared with germline, one end of the junction differs, possibly owing to a read error. The J gene is TRBJ2-3, the V gene TRBV10-3, with D unclear. The CDR3 covers 12 residues. Germline V gene sequence: CDR1 ENHRY, CDR2 SYGVKD. The CDR3 loop reads CASSSSTDTQYF. CDR3 in DNA: TGTGCCAGCAGTAGTAGCACAGATACGCAGTATTTT.

This clone was observed a handful of times. The gene calls are TRBV7-3 and TRBJ2-4; D uncertain. The germline V and J ends were trimmed by 5 bases and 7 bases, with 9 bases remaining between them. CDR1 SGHTA and CDR2 FQGTGA come from the germline V gene. CDR3 length: 12 residues. CDR3 sequence: CASSPAENIQYF. CDR3 nucleotide sequence: TGTGCCAGCAGCCCGGCGGAGAACATTCAGTACTTC.

This clone came up many times. The V call is TRBV7-2, the J call TRBJ2-3; D not resolved. This CDR3 is built from 12 residues. V was shortened by 5 bases and J by 9 bases, with 12 bases between the two germline ends. Per germline, CDR1 SGHTA and CDR2 FQGNSA. The CDR3 sequence is CASSPRTTTQYF. The DNA of the CDR3 is TGTGCCAGCAGCCCCCGGACCACCACGCAGTATTTT.

This clone has more than one count but fewer than ten. This chain's CDR3 is CSVRQGAHEQYF. The CDR3, as DNA: TGCAGCGTCAGACAGGGGGCCCACGAGCAGTACTTC. The rearrangement links TRBV29-1 to TRBJ2-7; 10 nucleotides agree with TRBD1. V was clipped by 6 bases and J by 5 bases; unmatched bases: 4. The CDR3 covers 12 residues. Germline V gene sequence: CDR1 SQVTM, CDR2 ANQGSEA.

This chain links TRBV29-1 with TRBJ2-7; maybe TRBD2 (6 bases). The V end was cut by 6 bases, the J end by 4 bases, with 19 bases between. The CDR3 length is 14 residues. The germline gives CDR1 SQVTM, CDR2 ANQGSEA. CDR3 loop: CSVAGAPGTYEQYF. The CDR3 DNA sequence: TGCAGCGTCGCCGGGGCACCCGGGACTTACGAGCAGTACTTC.

This clone was detected a few times. The chain joins TRBV2 to TRBJ1-1; the match to TRBD1 covers 9 bases. This CDR3 comprises 15 residues. Trimming removed 5 bases from V and 4 bases from J; junction bases left unmatched: 8. Germline V gives CDR1 SNHLY, CDR2 FYNNEI. In nucleotides, the CDR3 is TGTGCCAGCAGTAAGGGACAGGGTACGGGCACTGAAGCTTTCTTT. Residues: CASSKGQGTGTEAFF.